This T cell receptor (beta chain) was retrieved from a study of blood T cell repertoires in COVID-19. Study-wide context: Samples of COVID-19 (acute and convalescent) were obtained from the United States, Italy and Spain. T cells, B-cell-depleted T cells, or PBMCs supplied cDNA or gDNA.

As processed by the authors: Reference gene primer amplification in the assay estimated nucleated cell counts. TCRdb's copy holds only in-frame clones and misses some; the assay was immunoSEQ multiplex PCR. Clone size and V and J calls were adopted from that table, with D and trimming inferred from the DNA. The sample consists of around 47,000 clones, roughly 90% of them appearing once. V was cut by 0 bases and J by 5 bases, with 8 bases left in between. Germline CDR1 and CDR2: SGHNT and YYREEE (reference sequence). This CDR3 spans 13 amino acids. V usage is TRBV5-4 and J usage is TRBJ1-2, with TRBD1 as a possible D gene (6 bases). Sequenced material: peripheral blood. This receptor was identified in a woman at least 80 years old in a cohort sampled during active or convalescent COVID-19. The CDR3 DNA reads as TGTGCCAGCAGCTTGGAGGGGGTTTATGGCTACACCTTC. Its protein is CASSLEGVYGYTF.